This record concerns one T cell receptor beta chain sequence. No antigen is known for it. CDR3 size: 14 residues. V shed 6 bases and J 7 bases; nucleotides not matched to a gene: 6. Per the germline V gene, CDR1 is SGHTA and CDR2 is FQGNSA. Clones were read by immunoSEQ multiplex PCR, and TCRdb kept only the in-frame ones, dropping some. The table has some 66,000 clones, roughly 87% seen once. The data stem from a study of OX40 agonist ivuxolimab in advanced cancers. Across the whole study: Patients were dosed with the agonistic anti-OX40 (CD134) antibody ivuxolimab.

Whole-study findings and limits: Expanded peripheral T cells had an undetermined antigen specificity.

The TCR was taken from an adult with an advanced solid tumor such as melanoma, head and neck, liver or kidney cancer. The V and J genes are TRBV7-2 and TRBJ2-7; the match to TRBD2 covers 13 bases. The specimen comprised CD4+ or CD8+ T cells sorted from blood, sampled in a trial of the OX40 agonist ivuxolimab. The CDR3 DNA reads TGTGCCAGCAGACGGACTAGCGGGAGTGGGGAGCAGTACTTC. Protein: CASRRTSGSGEQYF.